One and the same sample provided the 10 T cell receptor beta chains below, sequenced in a study of vaccination and CD4 T cells after COVID-19. Cultured CD4+ T cells had their DNA profiled by the Oncomine TCR Beta short-read assay. MiXCR, applied by TCRdb to the PCR reads, yields one record per CDR3 protein. The sample holds 15,000 or so distinct CDR3 sequences, approximately 76% seen once. Antigens for these TCRs are unknown. Treatment of the sample: approximately 9-day PBMC culture with coronavirus spike peptide pools or control peptides (ViraFEST assay). The sample was CD4+ T cells from blood, cultured in vitro. Source of these receptors: a human donor who had recovered from COVID-19.

This chain connects TRBV7-2 to TRBJ2-1; D call uncertain. With 4 bases removed from V and 5 bases from J, the gap between germline ends came to 9 bases. The CDR3 covers 13 residues. Germline V gives CDR1 SGHTA, CDR2 FQGNSA. The CDR3 region has the DNA TGTGCCAGCAGCTCCTACACCCACAATGAGCAGTTCTTC. Amino acids: CASSSYTHNEQFF.

V usage is TRBV7-2 and J usage is TRBJ2-1, with D maybe TRBD2 (6 bases). The CDR3 runs 15 residues. The ends were cut back, 3 bases at V and 4 bases at J, with 13 bases in the middle. Germline V lookup: CDR1 SGHTA, CDR2 FQGNSA. This CDR3 is CASSFRRAGYNEQFF. CDR3 sequence (DNA): TGTGCCAGCAGCTTTAGGAGGGCCGGTTACAATGAGCAGTTCTTC.

The rearrangement uses TRBV20-1 and TRBJ2-5; D is unclear. The CDR3 spans 11 residues. With 2 bases removed from V and 5 bases from J, the gap between germline ends came to 6 bases. Germline CDR1 and CDR2: DFQATT and SNEGSKA (reference sequence). In DNA form, the CDR3 reads TGCAGTGCTAGATCCCGGGAGACCCAGTACTTC. Protein product: CSARSRETQYF.

The J gene is TRBJ2-2, the V gene TRBV6-2 or TRBV6-3; weak D call: TRBD1 (5 bases). Deletions cut 7 bases from V and 1 base from J, with 19 bases between. This CDR3 comprises 17 residues. Germline-derived CDR1 and CDR2 are MNHEY and SVGEGT. The CDR3 nucleotides read TGTGCCAGCACCCGAACCCGACAGTACGGGAACACCGGGGAGCTGTTTTTT. Amino acid sequence: CASTRTRQYGNTGELFF.

This clonotype is medium-sized in the sample. This chain links TRBV7-3 with TRBJ2-3; 9 positions match TRBD2. The CDR3 is made up of 16 amino acids. Per germline, CDR1 SGHTA and CDR2 FQGTGA. V dropped 5 bases and J dropped 6; count of bases not matched to a gene: 12. As DNA, the CDR3 is TGTGCCAGCAGCCCCCACTCGGGGACTAGCAGGGATACGCAGTATTTT. Translating gives CASSPHSGTSRDTQYF.

V and J are TRBV7-9 and TRBJ1-1; the D is unclear. This CDR3 has 11 residues. Germline V gene data show CDR1 as SEHNR and CDR2 as FQNEAQ (reference sequence). With 5 bases removed from V and 8 bases from J, the gap between germline ends came to 9 bases. CDR3 coding DNA: TGTGCCAGCAGCCCCCGGTTCGAAGCTTTCTTT. This codes for CASSPRFEAFF.

The chain joins TRBV28 to TRBJ2-5; TRBD1 agrees at 9 bases. V dropped 8 bases and J dropped 3; count of bases not matched to a gene: 7. Per germline, CDR1 MDHEN and CDR2 SYDVKM. The CDR3 runs 14 residues. The CDR3 is CASLRQGGKETQYF. The CDR3 DNA is TGTGCCAGCCTAAGACAGGGGGGGAAAGAGACCCAGTACTTC.

The CDR3 DNA follows: TGTGCCAGCAGTTACCAGAGTCGTCAGGGTCTGGCTACTGAAGCTTTCTTT. Translation: CASSYQSRQGLATEAFF. This chain links TRBV6-2 or TRBV6-3 with TRBJ1-1, with D tentatively TRBD1 (5 bases). Trimming left V 2 bases short and J 5 bases short, with 21 bases between. The CDR3 has 17 residues. Germline V lookup: CDR1 MNHEY, CDR2 SVGEGT.

The rearrangement links TRBV27 to TRBJ1-2; D is unresolved. V lost 4 bases and J 4 bases, leaving 13 bases between the germline ends. This CDR3 region has 14 residues. In germline, CDR1 is MNHEY, CDR2 SMNVEV (reference sequence). CDR3 in DNA: TGTGCCAGCAGTTCCGGGGTGGGTGTCTATGGCTACACCTTC. Translating it yields CASSSGVGVYGYTF.

DNA of the CDR3: TGTGCCAGCAGTTCACTAGGAGGCAACAATCAGCCCCAGCATTTT. It encodes CASSSLGGNNQPQHF. The chain recombines TRBV6-5 with TRBJ1-5; D is uncertain. Per germline, CDR1 MNHEY and CDR2 SVGAGI. V gave up 4 bases and J gave up 3 bases, with 13 bases separating them. This CDR3 has 15 residues.